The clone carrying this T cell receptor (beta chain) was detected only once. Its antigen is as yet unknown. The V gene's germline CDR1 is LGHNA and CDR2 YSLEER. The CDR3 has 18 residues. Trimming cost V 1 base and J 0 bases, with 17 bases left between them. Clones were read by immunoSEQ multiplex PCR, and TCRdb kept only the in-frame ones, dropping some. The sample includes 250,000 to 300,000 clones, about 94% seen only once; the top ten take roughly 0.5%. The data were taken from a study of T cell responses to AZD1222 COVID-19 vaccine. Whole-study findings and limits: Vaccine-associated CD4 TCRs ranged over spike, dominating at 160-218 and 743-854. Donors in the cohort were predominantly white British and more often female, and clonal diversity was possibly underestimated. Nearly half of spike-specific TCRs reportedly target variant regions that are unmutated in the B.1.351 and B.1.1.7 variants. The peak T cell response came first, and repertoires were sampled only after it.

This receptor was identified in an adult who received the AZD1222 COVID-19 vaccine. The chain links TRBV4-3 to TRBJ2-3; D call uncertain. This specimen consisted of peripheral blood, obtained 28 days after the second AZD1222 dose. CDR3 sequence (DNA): TGCGCCAGCAGCCAAGGAATAGGGTGGATACGTAGCACAGATACGCAGTATTTT. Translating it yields CASSQGIGWIRSTDTQYF.